Below are 30 T cell receptor beta chains sequenced from a single sample in a study of radiation and T cells in renal cell carcinoma. Time point reported: blood 4 weeks post-SBRT, at nephrectomy. Treatment meaning: 15 Gy SBRT to primary tumor, nephrectomy 4 weeks later. Libraries were prepared by immunoSEQ multiplex PCR; TCRdb keeps only in-frame clonotypes and omits some of them. The repertoire includes 97,000 or so clones, 84% of them detected once, and around 7.7% sits in the top ten. The sequenced sample was blood, obtained from a patient whose treatment included radiotherapy and nephrectomy. These receptor sequences come from a man between 60 and 75 years old with renal cell carcinoma.

The chain recombines TRBV2 with TRBJ2-7; D is undetermined. Per the germline V gene, CDR1 is SNHLY and CDR2 is FYNNEI. The CDR3 consists of 12 residues. Between the trimmed V and J ends, which lost 4 bases and 4 bases, there was a span of 8 bases. Here the CDR3 reads CASSGVPYEQYF. The CDR3 DNA is TGTGCCAGCAGTGGGGTACCTTACGAGCAGTACTTC. Full variable domain (remainder filled in from reference TRBV2 and TRBJ2-7): EPEVTQTPSHQVTQMGQEVILRCVPISNHLYFYWYRQILGQKVEFLVSFYNNEISEKSEIFDDQFSVERPDGSNFTLKIRSTKLEDSAMYFCASSGVPYEQYFGPGTRLTVT.

The chain employs TRBV18 and TRBJ1-2; 7 nucleotides match TRBD1. The CDR3 length is 14 residues. The trim removed 3 bases at V and 5 bases at J, leaving 6 bases unmatched. The germline V gene encodes CDR1 KGHSH and CDR2 LQKENI. The CDR3 sequence: CASSPTGRGYGYTF. CDR3 bases: TGTGCCAGCTCACCGACAGGGAGGGGGTATGGCTACACCTTC. Complete variable domain (other parts from reference TRBV18 and TRBJ1-2): NAGVMQNPRHLVRRRGQEARLRCSPMKGHSHVYWYRQLPEEGLKFMVYLQKENIIDESGMPKERFSAEFPKEGPSILRIQQVVRGDSAAYFCASSPTGRGYGYTFGSGTRLTVV.

J is TRBJ2-7 and V is TRBV7-8; D is unresolved. CDR1 and CDR2 from the germline V gene are SGHVS and FQNEAQ. Between the trimmed V and J ends, which lost 5 bases and 6 bases, there was a span of 8 bases. The length of the CDR3 is 11 residues. The CDR3 loop reads CASSPLGEQYF. CDR3 nucleotides: TGTGCCAGCAGCCCACTCGGCGAGCAGTACTTC.

The rearrangement uses TRBV19 and TRBJ1-5; D is possibly TRBD1 (5 bases). The CDR3 is 18 amino acids. V lost 8 bases and J lost 0, with 23 bases in between. In germline, CDR1 is LNHDA, CDR2 SQIVND (reference sequence). CDR3 DNA sequence: TGTGCCAGTGCCGGCGGGGCAGTTTCACCTTATAGCAATCAGCCCCAGCATTTT. Translated: CASAGGAVSPYSNQPQHF.

The rearrangement links TRBV5-1 to TRBJ2-5; TRBD2 matches 9 bases. V trimming: 1 base; J trimming: 5 bases; junction bases outside the gene matches: 9. Germline V gene data show CDR1 as SGHRS and CDR2 as YFSETQ. This CDR3 comprises 16 residues. CDR3 loop: CASSLTLAGSVETQYF. The DNA of the CDR3 is TGCGCCAGCAGCTTGACCCTAGCGGGATCAGTGGAGACCCAGTACTTC.

This clone is a singleton in its sample. This chain links TRBV10-3 with TRBJ1-4; D is possibly TRBD1 (6 bases). The V and J ends lost 4 bases and 6 bases respectively, with 18 bases between them. Per germline, CDR1 ENHRY and CDR2 SYGVKD. The CDR3 consists of 16 residues. CDR3: CAISASPPGEDEKLFF. The CDR3 DNA follows: TGTGCCATCAGTGCCAGTCCGCCAGGGGAGGATGAAAAACTGTTTTTT.

This chain joins TRBV30 and TRBJ1-1, with 7 bases lining up with TRBD1. Germline lookup yields CDR1 GTSNPN and CDR2 SVGIG (reference sequence). J was trimmed by 10 bases and V by 4 bases; bases with no gene match: 6. This CDR3 comprises 11 residues. The CDR3 region is CAWTTGVVAFF. The DNA for the CDR3 is TGTGCCTGGACTACAGGGGTGGTAGCTTTCTTT.

This clone was seen a few times. Other DNA variants within this sample encode the same CDR3. The chain links TRBV20-1 to TRBJ2-1; D remains unclear. V was pared by 2 bases and J by 4 bases, with 3 bases between. The CDR3 sequence is 11 residues long. Per germline, CDR1 DFQATT and CDR2 SNEGSKA (reference sequence). Here the CDR3 DNA reads TGCAGTGCTAGAAGGTACAATGAGCAGTTCTTC. Its protein product is CSARRYNEQFF.

The genes are TRBV7-8 and TRBJ2-7; TRBD1 aligns across 7 bases. With 5 bases clipped from V and 6 bases from J, the junction kept 7 bases outside the gene matches. The CDR3 length is 13 residues. Germline V CDR1 and CDR2: SGHVS, FQNEAQ. The CDR3 DNA sequence: TGTGCCAGCAGCGTAGACAGGGTGGCCGAGCAGTACTTC. It specifies CASSVDRVAEQYF.

The V call is TRBV5-6, the J call TRBJ2-2; D gene uncertain. Germline values: CDR1 SGHDT, CDR2 YYEEEE. The germline V and J ends were trimmed by 6 bases and 2 bases, with 14 bases remaining between them. The CDR3 covers 15 residues. CDR3 loop: CASTHGVANTGELFF. The CDR3, as DNA: TGTGCCAGCACTCATGGGGTGGCTAACACCGGGGAGCTGTTTTTT.

The gene calls are TRBV7-8 and TRBJ2-1; 9 bases are shared with TRBD2. This CDR3 has 14 residues. The germline CDR1 and CDR2 sequences are SGHVS and FQNEAQ. With 6 bases clipped from V and 7 bases from J, the junction kept 7 bases outside the gene matches. CDR3 DNA sequence: TGTGCCAGCAGACCCCGACTAGCGGTGAATGAGCAGTTCTTC. It specifies CASRPRLAVNEQFF.

The chain has TRBV4-1 and TRBJ1-2, with 7 bases that match TRBD1. Germline V lookup: CDR1 MGHRA, CDR2 YSYEKL. V shed 7 bases and J 2 bases; nucleotides not matched to a gene: 10. This CDR3 has 15 residues. DNA for the CDR3: TGCGCCAGCACCATAATTCCGGGACAGAACTATGGCTACACCTTC. Translating it yields CASTIIPGQNYGYTF.

J is TRBJ2-1 and V is TRBV9, with 8 positions matching TRBD2. This CDR3 region has 15 residues. The germline gives CDR1 SGDLS, CDR2 YYNGEE. Losses at the gene ends were 0 bases for V and 9 bases for J; bases not matched to a gene: 8. CDR3 bases: TGTGCCAGCAGCGTAGGAGCTAGCGGGTCGCTTGAGCAGTTCTTC. Translated, it gives CASSVGASGSLEQFF.

The V and J genes are TRBV19 and TRBJ2-5; D possibly corresponds to TRBD2 (6 bases). The CDR3 contains 14 residues. The V end lost 8 bases, the J end lost 5 bases, and 18 bases lay between the germline ends. Germline CDR1 and CDR2: LNHDA and SQIVND (reference sequence). The CDR3 is CASGRRERPETQYF. In nucleotides, the CDR3 is TGTGCCAGTGGAAGACGGGAGAGGCCCGAGACCCAGTACTTC.

J is TRBJ1-2 and V is TRBV5-4; 9 bases agree with TRBD1. The V segment lost 4 bases and the J segment 4 bases; nucleotides outside the gene matches: 5. Per germline, CDR1 SGHNT and CDR2 YYREEE (reference sequence). The CDR3 is 14 amino acids. The CDR3 protein is CASSARDRAYGYTF. CDR3 DNA sequence: TGTGCCAGCAGCGCCCGGGACAGGGCCTATGGCTACACCTTC.

In DNA, the CDR3 is TGTGCCAGCAGCTTAGTCGGAGGGGCGAGAATTAGGTACGAGCAGTACTTC. Translation gives CASSLVGGARIRYEQYF. The chain is built from TRBV11-2 and TRBJ2-7, with D tentatively TRBD2 (6 bases). V lost 1 base, J lost 4 bases, and 20 bases lay in between. The CDR3 length is 17 residues. Looked up from germline, CDR1 is SGHAT and CDR2 is FQNNGV.

The chain joins TRBV5-1 to TRBJ2-1; D call uncertain. Germline lookup yields CDR1 SGHRS and CDR2 YFSETQ. The CDR3 is 13 residues long. V shed 1 base and J shed 6 bases, with 8 bases lying between them. The CDR3 spells CASSLPGFNEQFF. As DNA, the CDR3 is TGCGCCAGCAGCTTGCCTGGGTTCAATGAGCAGTTCTTC.

This clone was seen once. The chain has TRBV5-4 and TRBJ1-2; no clear D gene. Germline CDR1 and CDR2: SGHNT and YYREEE (reference sequence). Trimming stripped 6 bases from V and 1 base from J, with 13 bases between. The CDR3 contains 14 residues. CDR3 DNA sequence: TGTGCCAGCACCCGGGGAAATCTTAACTATGGCTACACCTTC. Amino acid sequence: CASTRGNLNYGYTF.

The sample holds a few counts of this clone. The gene calls are TRBV5-1 and TRBJ2-3; D possibly corresponds to TRBD1 (5 bases). The germline V gene has CDR1 SGHRS and CDR2 YFSETQ. V lost 0 bases to trimming and J lost 2 bases, with 13 bases between them. The CDR3 sequence is 16 residues long. The CDR3 spells CASSLVRGGPTDTQYF. In nucleotides, the CDR3 is TGCGCCAGCAGCTTGGTTAGGGGTGGTCCCACAGATACGCAGTATTTT.

Only one count was recorded for this clone. The J gene is TRBJ2-7, the V gene TRBV9; TRBD2 is a possible D gene (5 bases). This CDR3 region has 15 residues. Trimming left V 0 bases short and J 4 bases short, with 14 bases between. Germline V lookup: CDR1 SGDLS, CDR2 YYNGEE. For the CDR3, the DNA is TGTGCCAGCAGCGTAGCTACGGGATCGGGTTACGAGCAGTACTTC. Residues: CASSVATGSGYEQYF.

J is TRBJ2-5 and V is TRBV5-1; D remains unclear. The CDR3 is 14 amino acids. Germline V gene lookup returns CDR1 SGHRS and CDR2 YFSETQ. V was pared by 0 bases and J by 1 base, with 7 bases between. The CDR3 nucleotides read TGCGCCAGCAGCTTGGTTCCGGGCCAAGAGACCCAGTACTTC. It translates to CASSLVPGQETQYF. Looking up the rest from reference TRBV5-1 and TRBJ2-5 gives the full variable domain: KAGVTQTPRYLIKTRGQQVTLSCSPISGHRSVSWYQQTPGQGLQFLFEYFSETQRNKGNFPGRFSGRQFSNSRSEMNVSTLELGDSALYLCASSLVPGQETQYFGPGTRLLVL.

The rearrangement links TRBV29-1 to TRBJ2-5; 11 bases are a match to TRBD1. The CDR3 extends over 13 amino acids. CDR1 is SQVTM and CDR2 is ANQGSEA in the germline V gene. The junction had 4 bases not matched to a gene; V was cut back by 5 bases and J by 5 bases. CDR3 DNA: TGCAGCGTTAGGACAGGGGGCGGGGAGACCCAGTACTTC. Its translation is CSVRTGGGETQYF.

The chain is built from TRBV6-1 and TRBJ2-1; no reliable D call. The CDR3 length is 13 residues. Between the trimmed V and J ends, which lost 6 bases and 4 bases, there was a span of 10 bases. Looked up from germline, CDR1 is MNHNS and CDR2 is SASEGT. CDR3 coding DNA: TGTGCCAGCAGGGTGGGAATTTACAATGAGCAGTTCTTC. This sequence encodes CASRVGIYNEQFF.

The chain is built from TRBV30 and TRBJ2-7; no clear D. V lost 4 bases to trimming and J lost 3 bases, with 10 bases between them. Germline values: CDR1 GTSNPN, CDR2 SVGIG (reference sequence). The CDR3 extends over 12 amino acids. CDR3 amino acids: CAWTAGRYEQYF. In DNA, the CDR3 is TGTGCCTGGACAGCCGGCCGCTACGAGCAGTACTTC.

The V and J genes are TRBV7-7 and TRBJ2-1, with TRBD2 as a possible D gene (5 bases). The V end was cut by 0 bases, the J end by 6 bases, with 15 bases between. Germline V lookup: CDR1 SSHAT, CDR2 FNYEAQ (reference sequence). The CDR3 totals 16 residues. In nucleotides, the CDR3 is TGTGCCAGCAGCTTAGCGTTGCTAGCACCGGGCAATGAGCAGTTCTTC. This encodes CASSLALLAPGNEQFF.

V and J are TRBV27 and TRBJ2-1; D possibly corresponds to TRBD2 (5 bases). V gave up 5 bases and J gave up 0 bases, with 17 bases separating them. The CDR3 is made up of 17 amino acids. The germline CDR1 and CDR2 sequences are MNHEY and SMNVEV (reference sequence). In DNA, the CDR3 is TGTGCCAGCAGTCCGGGCCCAGGACGGGACTCCTACAATGAGCAGTTCTTC. It codes for CASSPGPGRDSYNEQFF.

This clone was found a few times. This chain joins TRBV14 and TRBJ2-2; D not resolved. The germline CDR1 and CDR2 sequences are SGHDN and FVKESK. Trimming removed 2 bases from V and 1 base from J, with 8 bases in between. The CDR3 is made up of 15 amino acids. The CDR3 is CASSQWAGNTGELFF. DNA of the CDR3: TGTGCCAGCAGCCAATGGGCAGGGAACACCGGGGAGCTGTTTTTT. Full variable domain (remainder filled in from reference TRBV14 and TRBJ2-2): EAGVTQFPSHSVIEKGQTVTLRCDPISGHDNLYWYRRVMGKEIKFLLHFVKESKQDESGMPNNRFLAERTGGTYSTLKVQPAELEDSGVYFCASSQWAGNTGELFFGEGSRLTVL.

This rearrangement joins TRBV7-8 to TRBJ1-4, with D uncertain. Germline CDR1 and CDR2: SGHVS and FQNEAQ. CDR3 length equals 13 residues. Deletions cut 4 bases from V and 2 bases from J, with 5 bases between. CDR3 region: CASSSRTNEKLFF. In DNA form, the CDR3 reads TGTGCCAGCAGCTCCCGGACTAATGAAAAACTGTTTTTT.

The chain carries TRBV15 and TRBJ2-7; D not certain. V was cut by 0 bases and J by 5 bases, with 11 bases left in between. CDR3 length equals 14 residues. Germline CDR1 and CDR2: LNHNV and YYDKDF (reference sequence). CDR3 residues: CATSRDAPLDEQYF. The CDR3 DNA is TGTGCCACCAGCAGAGATGCCCCTTTGGACGAGCAGTACTTC.

This chain links TRBV4-1 with TRBJ2-1, with 7 bases aligning to TRBD1. V shed 6 bases and J 4 bases; nucleotides not matched to a gene: 12. The CDR3 has 16 residues. Germline V gene lookup returns CDR1 MGHRA and CDR2 YSYEKL. DNA of the CDR3: TGCGCCAGCAGTCATAGGGGGCGCGGCGGGTACAATGAGCAGTTCTTC. This gives the protein CASSHRGRGGYNEQFF.